A single sample is the source of the 16 T cell receptor beta chains below, sequenced in a study of OX40 agonist ivuxolimab in advanced cancers. The library was produced with the immunoSEQ multiplex PCR assay. Sourced from immuneACCESS, this table was stored by TCRdb with only in-frame sequences that have V and J called. A share of the clones is absent; for the studies checked, an unresolved V gene accounts for under half, and the remainder has no known explanation. A total of over 40,000 clones appear in this sample, roughly 83% of them only once. The ten most abundant clones make up under 5.5% of the sample. Material: CD4+ or CD8+ T cells sorted from blood, obtained in a trial of the OX40 agonist ivuxolimab. The receptors stem from an adult with an advanced solid tumor such as melanoma, head and neck, liver or kidney cancer.

CDR3 amino acids: CATSRESFSGNTIYF. As DNA, the CDR3 is TGTGCCACCAGCAGAGAGAGCTTCTCTGGAAACACCATATATTTT. The chain recombines TRBV15 with TRBJ1-3; D is uncertain. The CDR3 runs 15 residues. Trimming removed 0 bases at V and 0 bases at J, with 6 bases between. CDR1 and CDR2 (germline): LNHNV, YYDKDF (reference sequence).

CDR3 in amino acids: CASSLNLRGAFRQPQHF. Here the CDR3 DNA reads TGTGCCAGCAGCTTAAATCTGCGGGGGGCCTTTAGGCAGCCCCAGCATTTT. The chain combines TRBV7-3 with TRBJ1-5, with D possibly matching TRBD1 (6 bases). Germline loops: CDR1 SGHTA, CDR2 FQGTGA. The CDR3 has 17 residues. The V gene lost 1 base and the J gene lost 7 bases, with 20 bases spanning the gap.

This chain connects TRBV19 to TRBJ2-1; 11 nucleotides agree with TRBD2. V was pared by 5 bases and J by 7 bases, with 7 bases of the junction left unmatched. The germline V gene has CDR1 LNHDA and CDR2 SQIVND (reference sequence). The CDR3 is 15 residues long. The CDR3 sequence is CASSRPGLADNEQFF. The CDR3 DNA follows: TGTGCCAGTAGTCGACCGGGACTAGCGGATAATGAGCAGTTCTTC.

The DNA of the CDR3 is TGCAGCGCGAGGGCACTAGGACCCGGGGAGCTGTTTTTT. Residues: CSARALGPGELFF. This sequence joins TRBV29-1 and TRBJ2-2, with D possibly being TRBD2 (5 bases). The germline V and J ends were trimmed by 7 bases and 6 bases, with 15 bases remaining between them. This CDR3 is 13 amino acids long. Germline values: CDR1 SQVTM, CDR2 ANQGSEA.

In its sample, this clone was seen a few times. This sequence joins TRBV11-2 and TRBJ2-7; TRBD2 matches at 8 bases. The CDR3 contains 16 residues. Germline V CDR1 and CDR2: SGHAT, FQNNGV. The ends lost 1 base at V and 0 bases at J; junction bases unmatched: 5. Here the CDR3 reads CASSLGGGTTSYEQYF. Written as DNA, the CDR3 is TGTGCCAGCAGCTTAGGCGGGGGGACTACCTCCTACGAGCAGTACTTC. Supplemented by reference TRBV11-2 and TRBJ2-7, the full variable domain reads EAGVAQSPRYKIIEKRQSVAFWCNPISGHATLYWYQQILGQGPKLLIQFQNNGVVDDSQLPKDRFSAERLKGVDSTLKIQPAKLEDSAVYLCASSLGGGTTSYEQYFGPGTRLTVT.

The gene calls are TRBV2 and TRBJ2-3; D gene unclear. Germline V gene sequence: CDR1 SNHLY, CDR2 FYNNEI. The CDR3 runs to 15 residues. V was pared by 4 bases and J by 1 base, with 12 bases between. The CDR3, as DNA: TGTGCCAGCAGTGGTCCTTCCCGGGGCACAGATACGCAGTATTTT. It is translated as CASSGPSRGTDTQYF.

The chain has TRBV6-5 and TRBJ2-5; D tentatively reads TRBD1 or TRBD2 (5 bases each). The germline V gene encodes CDR1 MNHEY and CDR2 SVGAGI. Trimming took 2 bases from V and 2 from J, leaving 12 bases between them. The CDR3 runs 15 residues. The CDR3 DNA follows: TGTGCCAGCAGTTACCTTCAGGGACCACAAGAGACCCAGTACTTC. This codes for CASSYLQGPQETQYF.

The chain carries TRBV19 and TRBJ2-1; 9 bases are shared with TRBD2. The CDR3 is made up of 13 amino acids. V was clipped by 4 bases and J by 9 bases; unmatched bases: 4. Germline V gene data show CDR1 as LNHDA and CDR2 as SQIVND (reference sequence). This CDR3 is CASSSGGGGEQFF. For the CDR3, the DNA is TGTGCCAGTAGTAGCGGGGGGGGCGGTGAGCAGTTCTTC.

CDR3 in DNA: TGTGCCAGCAGTACCGGGACAGACTATGGCTACACCTTC. It encodes CASSTGTDYGYTF. J is TRBJ1-2 and V is TRBV6-6; the match to TRBD1 covers 7 bases. The CDR3 has 13 amino acids. The V gene end was trimmed by 5 bases and the J gene end by 3 bases; junction bases not matched to a gene: 3. The germline V gene encodes CDR1 MNHNY and CDR2 SVGAGI (reference sequence).

The chain is built from TRBV5-6 and TRBJ2-1, with D perhaps TRBD2 (5 bases). CDR1 is SGHDT and CDR2 is YYEEEE in the germline V gene. V was cut by 7 bases and J by 0 bases, with 11 bases left in between. The CDR3 has 14 amino acids. CDR3 in DNA: TGTGCCAGCCTTTGGCGGGCCTCCTACAATGAGCAGTTCTTC. It codes for CASLWRASYNEQFF.

The V call is TRBV29-1, the J call TRBJ1-2; D gene unclear. Looked up from germline, CDR1 is SQVTM and CDR2 is ANQGSEA. This CDR3 is 15 amino acids long. V lost 4 bases, J lost 0 bases, and 15 bases lay in between. CDR3 sequence reads: CSVATQRTANYGYTF. CDR3 nucleotides: TGCAGCGTTGCTACACAGAGGACCGCTAACTATGGCTACACCTTC.

The V and J genes are TRBV2 and TRBJ1-1, with 8 bases identical to TRBD1. The V segment lost 8 bases and the J segment 1 base; nucleotides outside the gene matches: 3. The CDR3 length is 13 residues. Germline V gives CDR1 SNHLY, CDR2 FYNNEI. The CDR3 loop is CASRRGPNTEAFF. CDR3 in DNA: TGTGCCAGCCGCAGGGGGCCGAACACTGAAGCTTTCTTT.

The genes are TRBV14 and TRBJ2-7; possibly TRBD1 for D (6 bases). V was pared by 2 bases and J by 3 bases, with 8 bases between. The CDR3 has 13 residues. Germline CDR1 reads SGHDN; CDR2 reads FVKESK. CDR3 sequence: CASSQLQGYEQYF. In DNA, the CDR3 is TGTGCCAGCAGCCAACTACAGGGCTACGAGCAGTACTTC.

For this clone: At one of its ends the junction is not consistent with the germline gene, which may arise from a read error. The rearrangement uses TRBV5-4 and TRBJ2-7; the match to TRBD2 covers 13 bases. Germline V gene lookup returns CDR1 SGHNT and CDR2 YYREEE (reference sequence). There are 16 residues in the CDR3. The CDR3 spells CASSSMTSGRLLEQCF. In DNA, the CDR3 is TGTGCCAGCAGCTCGATGACTAGCGGGAGGTTGCTCGAGCAGTGCTTC.

The V call is TRBV6-5, the J call TRBJ2-5; TRBD1 matches at 10 bases. With 7 bases clipped from V and 3 bases from J, the junction kept 5 bases outside the gene matches. CDR1 is MNHEY, CDR2 SVGAGI, per germline. The CDR3 loop spans 14 amino acids. CDR3 residues: CASNPTGGEETQYF. The CDR3 DNA sequence: TGTGCCAGCAACCCGACAGGGGGCGAAGAGACCCAGTACTTC.

This chain joins TRBV30 and TRBJ1-1; D not certain. The V end was cut by 1 base, the J end by 4 bases, with 7 bases between. Germline assignment: CDR1 GTSNPN and CDR2 SVGIG (reference sequence). This CDR3 is built from 12 residues. The CDR3 reads CAWSGGVTEAFF. The CDR3 region has the DNA TGTGCCTGGAGTGGTGGCGTCACTGAAGCTTTCTTT.